The 3 T cell receptor beta chains presented below share a single source sample, sequenced in a study of Ad26.COV2.S vaccination and SARS-CoV-2 variants. Clones were read by immunoSEQ multiplex PCR, and TCRdb kept only the in-frame ones, dropping some. The profile shows more than 350,000 clones, over 75% of them singletons. Treatment denoted: 15 to 20 received Ad26.COV2.S at low or high dose, single or two shots; roughly five received placebo; per-sample allocation not given. Sampling was performed 63 days after the first vaccine or placebo injection. The source material was peripheral blood, sampled in a trial of Ad26.COV2.S vaccine versus placebo. The receptors were sampled from a person aged 18-60 years who received the Ad26.COV2.S COVID-19 vaccine or a placebo.

The chain employs TRBV7-6 and TRBJ1-1; the D gene is possibly TRBD1 (5 bases). CDR3 length equals 15 residues. The V gene lost 5 bases and the J gene lost 2 bases, with 15 bases spanning the gap. The V gene's germline CDR1 is SGHVS and CDR2 FNYEAQ. CDR3: CASSPSLTGNTEAFF. The CDR3, as DNA: TGTGCCAGCAGCCCGTCCCTTACAGGAAACACTGAAGCTTTCTTT.

This chain links TRBV7-6 with TRBJ2-3; TRBD2 aligns across 10 bases. V gave up 5 bases and J gave up 4 bases; unmatched junction bases: 12. Germline V gene lookup returns CDR1 SGHVS and CDR2 FNYEAQ. The CDR3 consists of 17 residues. The CDR3 protein is CASSHDSGRAWSDTQYF. The CDR3 DNA reads TGTGCCAGCAGCCATGACAGCGGGAGGGCCTGGTCAGATACGCAGTATTTT.

The J gene is TRBJ1-4, the V gene TRBV10-3, with D possibly TRBD1 on 5 matching bases. Germline V lookup: CDR1 ENHRY, CDR2 SYGVKD. V shed 3 bases and J shed 2 bases, with 10 bases lying between them. CDR3 size: 15 residues. This CDR3 reads CAISEVGGTNEKLFF. The CDR3 region has the DNA TGTGCCATCAGTGAAGTTGGGGGGACTAATGAAAAACTGTTTTTT.